In this sample, the clone carrying this T cell receptor beta chain turned up many times. Its target is unknown. Per the original methods: The study took CDR3 differences across clinicopathological groups and made a distant-metastasis classifier for papillary thyroid cancer from them. TCRdb ran MiXCR on the PCR reads. TCRdb, not the authors, supplied the V and J calls. Found here are tens of thousands of clones, 4% to 4.5% of them singletons; the top ten hold around 22%. Every patient was untreated before thyroid surgery. The data derive from a study of metastatic and nonmetastatic thyroid tumors. Study background: Repertoire comparison spanned blood and tumor or nodule tissue of malignant and benign thyroid patients.

CDR1 is SGHAT and CDR2 is FQNNGV in the germline V gene. The CDR3 totals 16 residues. The V end lost 4 bases, the J end lost 0 bases, and 15 bases lay between the germline ends. Study-wide findings and caveats: Across blood and tumor, TCR beta diversity in malignant thyroid tumors was reportedly significantly higher than in benign nodules.

The source material was blood. The chain links TRBV11-2 to TRBJ1-2, with D maybe TRBD1 (6 bases). The receptor's source is a female donor with papillary thyroid cancer or a benign thyroid nodule (not recorded which). Some clones in this sample may be carry-over from other donors' samples. The CDR3 nucleotides read TGTGCCAGCAGCTCCAGGGGCCGACAGGCTAACTATGGCTACACCTTC. Encoded protein: CASSSRGRQANYGYTF.